The T cell receptor (beta chain) described here comes from a study of T cells in narcolepsy. Profiling relied on immunoSEQ multiplex PCR, and the TCRdb table lists in-frame clones only, not all of them. The sample has roughly 2,400 clones; around a quarter are singletons. The study, taken as a whole, reports: HCRT-specific and TRIB2-specific autoreactive clonotypes appeared among same-patient CSF and blood CD4+ clonotypes.

J lost 5 bases, V lost 4 bases, and 4 bases had no gene match. CDR3 length: 14 amino acids. Germline loops: CDR1 SGHAT, CDR2 FQDESV (reference sequence). Comments on this clone: Its antigen is currently unknown.

What was sequenced was cultured CD4+ T cells from cerebrospinal fluid. This rearrangement joins TRBV11-1 to TRBJ2-5; 10 bases are a match to TRBD2. This clonotype originated in a human donor with narcolepsy. The CDR3 loop reads CASSSSGSGETQYF. CDR3 nucleotide sequence: TGTGCCAGCAGCTCTAGCGGGAGTGGGGAGACCCAGTACTTC.